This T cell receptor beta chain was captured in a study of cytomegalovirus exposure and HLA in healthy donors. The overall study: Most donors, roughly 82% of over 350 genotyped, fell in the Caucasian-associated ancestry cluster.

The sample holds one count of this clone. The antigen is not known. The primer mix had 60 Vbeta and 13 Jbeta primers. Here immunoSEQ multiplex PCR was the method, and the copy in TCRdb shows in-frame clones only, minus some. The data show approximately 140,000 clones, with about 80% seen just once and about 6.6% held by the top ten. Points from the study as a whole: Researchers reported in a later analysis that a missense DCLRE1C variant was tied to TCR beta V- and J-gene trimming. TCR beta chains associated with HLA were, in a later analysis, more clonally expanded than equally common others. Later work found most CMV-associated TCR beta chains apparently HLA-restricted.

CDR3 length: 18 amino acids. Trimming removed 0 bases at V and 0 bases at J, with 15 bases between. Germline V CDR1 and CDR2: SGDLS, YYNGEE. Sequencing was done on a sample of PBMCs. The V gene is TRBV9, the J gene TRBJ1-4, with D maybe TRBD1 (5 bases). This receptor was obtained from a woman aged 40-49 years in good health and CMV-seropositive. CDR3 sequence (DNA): TGTGCCAGCAGCGTAGGGCCCCCTTTAGGGGCAACTAATGAAAAACTGTTTTTT. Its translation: CASSVGPPLGATNEKLFF.